This TCR beta chain was captured in a study of cytotoxic CD8 clonotypes in ibrutinib-treated CLL. With respect to this clone: The antigen is undetermined.

Genomic DNA in a quantity of about 2 micrograms was derived from cryopreserved PBMCs for TCR beta libraries. Profiling relied on immunoSEQ multiplex PCR, and the TCRdb table lists in-frame clones only, not all of them. The repertoire holds approximately 210,000 clones, with over 60% as singletons. Study-level results: Under therapy, public clonotypes either contracted or stayed stable, and they were uncommon. T-cell clonality at baseline went above that of age-matched healthy donors and rose and fell with circulating CD8+ T-cell counts. Collection times varied between progressing and sustained-remission patients.

V lost 6 bases to trimming and J lost 0 bases; unmatched junction nucleotides: 8. CDR1 is SGHVS, CDR2 FQNEAQ, per germline. The CDR3 length is 18 residues. Sequences were derived from PBMCs, sampled after 24 months of ibrutinib treatment. The source of this sequence is a human donor with chronic lymphocytic leukemia. The V call is TRBV7-8, the J call TRBJ2-1; 13 positions match TRBD2. CDR3 nucleotides: TGTGCCAGCAGAGAGAGGGGACTAGCGGGATCCTCCTACAATGAGCAGTTCTTC. Protein sequence: CASRERGLAGSSYNEQFF.